One and the same sample provided the 2 T cell receptor beta chains below, sequenced in a study of blood T cell repertoires in COVID-19. The table came from immunoSEQ multiplex PCR; TCRdb's copy has only in-frame clones and leaves some out. The top ten hold 0.75% to 0.95% of the sample, which has fewer than 300,000 clones, 70% to 90% seen once. Sequencing was done on a sample of peripheral blood. These receptor sequences come from a human donor with COVID-19, enrolled during active disease. The donor label of this sample is uncertain.

This rearrangement joins TRBV11-3 to TRBJ2-1; 7 bases match TRBD1. V gave up 1 base and J gave up 4 bases; unmatched junction bases: 10. CDR3 length: 17 residues. Germline assignment: CDR1 SGHNT and CDR2 YENEEA. CDR3 amino acids: CASSLGYRDSEYNEQFF. The CDR3 nucleotides are TGTGCCAGCAGCTTAGGGTACCGGGACAGCGAATACAATGAGCAGTTCTTC.

The chain links TRBV19 to TRBJ1-4; 7 bases agree with TRBD1. Germline values: CDR1 LNHDA, CDR2 SQIVND (reference sequence). With 5 bases clipped from V and 4 bases from J, the junction kept 10 bases outside the gene matches. The CDR3 spans 16 residues. CDR3 DNA sequence: TGTGCCAGTAGTCCCGGGACCCAGGGGGTTAATGAAAAACTGTTTTTT. Protein sequence: CASSPGTQGVNEKLFF.